This T cell receptor (beta chain) was retrieved from a study of blood T cell repertoires in COVID-19. In germline, CDR1 is MRHNA, CDR2 SNTAGT. The CDR3 has 15 amino acids. The germline V and J ends were trimmed by 5 bases and 1 base, with 12 bases remaining between them. Sequencing used immunoSEQ multiplex PCR; TCRdb keeps in-frame clones, though not all of them. The table includes 70,000 to 90,000 clones, roughly 85% detected once. This clone was seen only a few times. The TCR comes from a man between 50 and 59 years old with COVID-19, enrolled during active disease. V gene TRBV6-4 combines with J gene TRBJ2-1; D perhaps matches TRBD2 (6 bases). The sample was peripheral blood. CDR3 nucleotide sequence: TGTGCCAGCAGTCCTGGGACTCAATCCTACAATGAGCAGTTCTTC. It specifies CASSPGTQSYNEQFF.